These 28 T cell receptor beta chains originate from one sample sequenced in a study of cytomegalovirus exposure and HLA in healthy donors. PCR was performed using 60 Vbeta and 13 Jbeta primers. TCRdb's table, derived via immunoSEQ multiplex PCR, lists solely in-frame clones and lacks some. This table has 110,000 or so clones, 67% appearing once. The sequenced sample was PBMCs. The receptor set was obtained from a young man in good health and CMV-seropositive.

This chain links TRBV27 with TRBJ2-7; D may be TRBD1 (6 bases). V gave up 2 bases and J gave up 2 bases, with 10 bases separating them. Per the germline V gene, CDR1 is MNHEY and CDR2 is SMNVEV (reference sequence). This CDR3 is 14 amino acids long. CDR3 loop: CASSLTTGAYEQYF. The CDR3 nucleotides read TGTGCCAGCAGTTTAACGACAGGAGCCTACGAGCAGTACTTC.

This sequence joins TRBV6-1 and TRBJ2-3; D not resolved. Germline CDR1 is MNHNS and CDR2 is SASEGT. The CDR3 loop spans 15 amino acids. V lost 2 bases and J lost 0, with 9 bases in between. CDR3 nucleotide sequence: TGTGCCAGCAGTGAACCGAGATCTAGCACAGATACGCAGTATTTT. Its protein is CASSEPRSSTDTQYF.

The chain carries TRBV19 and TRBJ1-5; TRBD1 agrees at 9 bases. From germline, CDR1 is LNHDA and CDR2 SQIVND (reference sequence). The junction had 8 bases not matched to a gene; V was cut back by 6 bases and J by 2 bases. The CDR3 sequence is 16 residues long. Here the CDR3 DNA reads TGTGCCAGTAGCGCTTCGGGACAGGGCGGCAATCAGCCCCAGCATTTT. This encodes CASSASGQGGNQPQHF.

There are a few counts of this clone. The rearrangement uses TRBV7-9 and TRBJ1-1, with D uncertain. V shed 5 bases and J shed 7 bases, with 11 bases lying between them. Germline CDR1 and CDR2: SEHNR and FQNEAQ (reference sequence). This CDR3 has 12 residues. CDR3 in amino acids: CASSQIDDEAFF. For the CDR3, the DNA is TGTGCCAGCAGCCAGATCGATGATGAAGCTTTCTTT.

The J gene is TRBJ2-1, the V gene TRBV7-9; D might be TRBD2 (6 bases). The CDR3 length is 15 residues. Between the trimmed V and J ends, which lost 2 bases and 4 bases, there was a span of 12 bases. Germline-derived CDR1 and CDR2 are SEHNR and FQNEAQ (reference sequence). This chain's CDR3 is CASSLKYGSYNEQFF. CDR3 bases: TGTGCCAGCAGCTTAAAGTACGGGAGTTACAATGAGCAGTTCTTC.

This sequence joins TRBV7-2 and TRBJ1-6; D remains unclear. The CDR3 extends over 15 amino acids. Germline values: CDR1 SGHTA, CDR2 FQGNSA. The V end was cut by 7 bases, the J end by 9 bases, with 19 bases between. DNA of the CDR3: TGTGCCAGCACCCCGGCGCGGGGATTGGGTTCACCCCTCCACTTT. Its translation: CASTPARGLGSPLHF.

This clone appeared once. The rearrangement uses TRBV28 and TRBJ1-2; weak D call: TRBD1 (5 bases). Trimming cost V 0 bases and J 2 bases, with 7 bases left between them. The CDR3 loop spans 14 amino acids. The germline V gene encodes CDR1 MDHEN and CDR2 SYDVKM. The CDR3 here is CASSLWEGNYGYTF. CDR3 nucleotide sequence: TGTGCCAGCAGTTTATGGGAGGGGAACTATGGCTACACCTTC.

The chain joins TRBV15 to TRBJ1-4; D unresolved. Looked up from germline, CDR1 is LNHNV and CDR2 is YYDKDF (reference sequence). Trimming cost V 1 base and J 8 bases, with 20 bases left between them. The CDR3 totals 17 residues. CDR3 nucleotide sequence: TGTGCCACCAGCAGAGCAGCCTCACTGGGCGCGGGCGAAAAACTGTTTTTT. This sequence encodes CATSRAASLGAGEKLFF.

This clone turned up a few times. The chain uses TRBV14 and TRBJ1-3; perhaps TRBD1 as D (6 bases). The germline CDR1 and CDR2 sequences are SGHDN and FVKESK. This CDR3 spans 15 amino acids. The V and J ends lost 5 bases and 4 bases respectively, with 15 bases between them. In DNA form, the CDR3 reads TGTGCCAGCAGCTCTCAGGGGCTGAGGGGAAACACCATATATTTT. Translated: CASSSQGLRGNTIYF.

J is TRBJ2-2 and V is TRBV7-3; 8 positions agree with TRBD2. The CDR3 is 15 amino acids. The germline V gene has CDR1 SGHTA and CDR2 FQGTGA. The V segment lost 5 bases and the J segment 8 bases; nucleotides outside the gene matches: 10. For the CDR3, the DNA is TGTGCCAGCAGCCCGACTAGCGAGTTGTTAGGGGAGCTGTTTTTT. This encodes CASSPTSELLGELFF. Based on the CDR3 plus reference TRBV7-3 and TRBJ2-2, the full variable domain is GAGVSQTPSNKVTEKGKYVELRCDPISGHTALYWYRQSLGQGPEFLIYFQGTGAADDSGLPNDRFFAVRPEGSVSTLKIQRTERGDSAVYLCASSPTSELLGELFFGEGSRLTVL.

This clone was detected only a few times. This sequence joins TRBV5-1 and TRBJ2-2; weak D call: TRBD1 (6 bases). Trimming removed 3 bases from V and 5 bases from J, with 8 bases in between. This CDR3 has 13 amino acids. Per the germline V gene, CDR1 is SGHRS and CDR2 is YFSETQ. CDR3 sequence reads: CASSYTGTGELFF. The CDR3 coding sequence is TGCGCCAGCAGCTATACAGGGACCGGGGAGCTGTTTTTT.

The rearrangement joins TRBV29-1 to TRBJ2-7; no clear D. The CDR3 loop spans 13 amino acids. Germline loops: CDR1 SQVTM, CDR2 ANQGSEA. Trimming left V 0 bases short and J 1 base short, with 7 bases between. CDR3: CSVEENSSYEQYF. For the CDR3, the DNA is TGCAGCGTTGAAGAGAACAGTTCCTACGAGCAGTACTTC.

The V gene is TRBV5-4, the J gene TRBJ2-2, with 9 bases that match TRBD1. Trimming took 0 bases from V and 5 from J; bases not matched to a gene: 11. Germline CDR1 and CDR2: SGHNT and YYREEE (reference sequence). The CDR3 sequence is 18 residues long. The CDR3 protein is CASSLVYFGTGKTGELFF. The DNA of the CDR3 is TGTGCCAGCAGCTTGGTTTATTTTGGGACAGGGAAAACCGGGGAGCTGTTTTTT.

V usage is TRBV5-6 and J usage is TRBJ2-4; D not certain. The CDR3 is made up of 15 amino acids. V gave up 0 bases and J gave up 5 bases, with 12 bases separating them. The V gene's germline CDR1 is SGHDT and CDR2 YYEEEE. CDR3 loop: CASSLVGSGQNIQYF. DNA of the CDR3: TGTGCCAGCAGCTTGGTTGGCAGTGGCCAAAACATTCAGTACTTC.

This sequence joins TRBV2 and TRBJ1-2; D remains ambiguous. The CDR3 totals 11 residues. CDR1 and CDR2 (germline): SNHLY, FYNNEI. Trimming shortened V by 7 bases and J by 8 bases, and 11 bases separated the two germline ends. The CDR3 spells CASTGVSGYTF. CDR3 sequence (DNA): TGTGCCAGCACCGGGGTAAGCGGCTACACCTTC. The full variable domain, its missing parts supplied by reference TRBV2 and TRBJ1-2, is EPEVTQTPSHQVTQMGQEVILRCVPISNHLYFYWYRQILGQKVEFLVSFYNNEISEKSEIFDDQFSVERPDGSNFTLKIRSTKLEDSAMYFCASTGVSGYTFGSGTRLTVV.

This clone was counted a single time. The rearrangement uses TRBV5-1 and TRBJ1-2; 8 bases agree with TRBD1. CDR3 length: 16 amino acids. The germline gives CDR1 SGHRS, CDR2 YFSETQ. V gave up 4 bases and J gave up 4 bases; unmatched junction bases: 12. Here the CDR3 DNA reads TGCGCCAGCAGCCCCAGTCCTGACAGGGGTTCCTATGGCTACACCTTC. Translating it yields CASSPSPDRGSYGYTF.

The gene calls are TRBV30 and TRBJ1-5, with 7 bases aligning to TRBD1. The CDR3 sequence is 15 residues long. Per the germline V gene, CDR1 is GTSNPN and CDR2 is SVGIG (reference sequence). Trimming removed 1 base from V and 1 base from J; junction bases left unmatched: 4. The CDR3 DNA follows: TGTGCCTGGAGTGAGGGGGCTTCCAGCAATCAGCCCCAGCATTTT. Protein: CAWSEGASSNQPQHF.

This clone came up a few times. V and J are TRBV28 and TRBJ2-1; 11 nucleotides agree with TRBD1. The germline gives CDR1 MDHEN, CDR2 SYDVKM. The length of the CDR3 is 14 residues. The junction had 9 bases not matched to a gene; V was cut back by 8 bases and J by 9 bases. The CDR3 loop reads CASGQGARGGEQFF. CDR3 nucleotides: TGTGCCAGCGGACAGGGGGCCCGGGGGGGTGAGCAGTTCTTC.

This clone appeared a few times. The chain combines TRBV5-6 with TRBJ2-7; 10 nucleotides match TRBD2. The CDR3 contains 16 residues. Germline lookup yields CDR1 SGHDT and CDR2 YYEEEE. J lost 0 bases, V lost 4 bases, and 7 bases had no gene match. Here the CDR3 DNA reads TGTGCCAGCAGCCGCGGACTAGCGGAGATCTCCTACGAGCAGTACTTC. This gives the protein CASSRGLAEISYEQYF.

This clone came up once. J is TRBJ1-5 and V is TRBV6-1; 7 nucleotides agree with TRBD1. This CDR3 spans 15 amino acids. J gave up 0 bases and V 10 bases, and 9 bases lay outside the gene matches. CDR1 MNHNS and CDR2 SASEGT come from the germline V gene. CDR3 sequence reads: CATTGQTTSNQPQHF. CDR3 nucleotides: TGTGCCACCACGGGACAGACAACTAGCAATCAGCCCCAGCATTTT.

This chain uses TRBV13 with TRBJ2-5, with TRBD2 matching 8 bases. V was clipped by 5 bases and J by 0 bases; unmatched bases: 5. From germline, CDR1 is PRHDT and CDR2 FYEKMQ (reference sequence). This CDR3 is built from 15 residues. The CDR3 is CASSPPAGDQETQYF. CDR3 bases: TGTGCCAGCAGCCCCCCAGCGGGGGACCAAGAGACCCAGTACTTC.

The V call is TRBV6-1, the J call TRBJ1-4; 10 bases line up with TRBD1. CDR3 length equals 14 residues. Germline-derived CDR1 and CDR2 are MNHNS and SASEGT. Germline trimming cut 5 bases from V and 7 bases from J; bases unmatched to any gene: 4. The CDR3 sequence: CASSMTGGGEKLFF. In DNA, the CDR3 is TGTGCCAGCAGTATGACAGGGGGCGGTGAAAAACTGTTTTTT.

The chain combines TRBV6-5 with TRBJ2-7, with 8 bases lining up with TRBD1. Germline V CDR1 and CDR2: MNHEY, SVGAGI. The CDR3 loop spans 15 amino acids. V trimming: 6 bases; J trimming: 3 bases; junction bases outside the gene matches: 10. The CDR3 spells CASRRTGGEFYEQYV. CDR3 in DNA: TGTGCCAGCAGACGAACAGGGGGAGAGTTCTACGAGCAGTACGTC.

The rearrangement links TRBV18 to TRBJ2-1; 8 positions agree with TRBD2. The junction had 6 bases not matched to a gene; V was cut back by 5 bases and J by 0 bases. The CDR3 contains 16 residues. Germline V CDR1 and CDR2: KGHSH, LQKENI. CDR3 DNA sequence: TGTGCCAGCTCATTTATAGCGGGGAGCTCCTACAATGAGCAGTTCTTC. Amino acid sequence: CASSFIAGSSYNEQFF.

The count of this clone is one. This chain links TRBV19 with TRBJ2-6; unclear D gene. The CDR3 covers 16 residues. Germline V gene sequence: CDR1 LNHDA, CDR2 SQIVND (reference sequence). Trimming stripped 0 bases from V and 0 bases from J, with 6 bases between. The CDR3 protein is CASSIDWLSGANVLTF. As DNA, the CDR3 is TGTGCCAGTAGTATAGATTGGCTCTCTGGGGCCAACGTCCTGACTTTC.

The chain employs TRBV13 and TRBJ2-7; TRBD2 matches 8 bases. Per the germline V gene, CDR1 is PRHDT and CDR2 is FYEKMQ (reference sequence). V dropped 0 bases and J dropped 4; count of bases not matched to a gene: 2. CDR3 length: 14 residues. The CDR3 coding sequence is TGTGCCAGCAGCTTAGGGGGGACTAGGTACGAGCAGTACGTC. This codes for CASSLGGTRYEQYV.

Here the CDR3 DNA reads TGTGCCTCCAGGGACTACGAGCAGTACTTC. Protein: CASRDYEQYF. The V and J genes are TRBV28 and TRBJ2-7; tentative D call: TRBD1 (5 bases). In germline, CDR1 is MDHEN, CDR2 SYDVKM. V lost 11 bases and J 3 bases, leaving 8 bases between the germline ends. This CDR3 region has 10 residues.

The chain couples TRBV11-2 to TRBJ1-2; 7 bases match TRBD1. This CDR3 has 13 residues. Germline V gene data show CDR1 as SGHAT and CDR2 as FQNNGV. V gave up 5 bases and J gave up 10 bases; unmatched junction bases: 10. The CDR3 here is CASSPDRRIIYTF. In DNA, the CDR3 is TGTGCCAGCAGCCCGGACAGGAGGATTATCTACACCTTC. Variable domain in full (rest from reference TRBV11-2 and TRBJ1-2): EAGVAQSPRYKIIEKRQSVAFWCNPISGHATLYWYQQILGQGPKLLIQFQNNGVVDDSQLPKDRFSAERLKGVDSTLKIQPAKLEDSAVYLCASSPDRRIIYTFGSGTRLTVV.